This TCR beta chain was found in a study of cytomegalovirus exposure and HLA in healthy donors. Regarding the study as a whole: In all likelihood, a cluster of highly shared sequence variants was a sequencing artifact. Common viral pathogens were later found to be apparently linked to several of the most significant clusters.

The germline V and J ends were trimmed by 2 bases and 7 bases, with 9 bases remaining between them. Germline V gene lookup returns CDR1 SGHAT and CDR2 FQNNGV. The CDR3 is made up of 12 amino acids. Amplification used 60 Vbeta primers and 13 Jbeta primers. The data were produced by immunoSEQ multiplex PCR, yet TCRdb's version contains in-frame clones alone and is incomplete. The sample contains 150,000 to 200,000 clones, 82% of which appear only once. With respect to this clone: Its antigen is undetermined.

The rearrangement joins TRBV11-2 to TRBJ2-7; D gene unclear. The TCR comes from a woman aged 18-30 years in good health and CMV-seronegative. Sample: PBMCs. The CDR3 is CASSLPTREQYF. The CDR3 nucleotides are TGTGCCAGCAGCTTACCGACGAGGGAGCAGTACTTC.